These T cell receptor beta chains were read from a single sample in a study of PD-1 blockade in classical Hodgkin lymphoma. Sequenced by immunoSEQ multiplex PCR; TCRdb stores in-frame clones only, minus some. The sample includes about 13,000 clones, more than 85% of them seen just once. The sequences come from peripheral blood mononuclear cells (PBMCs), collected at baseline. The receptors here all came from a human donor with classical Hodgkin lymphoma. The CDR3 runs from the conserved cysteine through the conserved F or W. D genes are given only for firm matches. Where a row states a size, it is once, few, many or the class of an expanded clone; other rows omit it.

clone_size: NA
v_call: TRBV6-5
d_call: NA
j_call: TRBJ1-1
cdr3_nt: TGTGCCAGCCACAGGGTACGGACTGAAGCTTTCTTT
cdr3_aa: CASHRVRTEAFF

clone_size: once
v_call: TRBV7-9
d_call: NA
j_call: TRBJ1-2
cdr3_nt: TGTGCCAGCAGCACGACAGAATACTATGGCTACACCTTC
cdr3_aa: CASSTTEYYGYTF

clone_size: NA
v_call: TRBV5-1
d_call: NA
j_call: TRBJ1-4
cdr3_nt: TGCGCCAGCAGCTTTAGGGCATCTAATGAAAAACTGTTTTTT
cdr3_aa: CASSFRASNEKLFF

clone_size: NA
v_call: TRBV18
d_call: TRBD1
j_call: TRBJ2-5
cdr3_nt: TGTGCCAGCTCTCCACGACAGGGGGCTCTTGAGACCCAGTACTTC
cdr3_aa: CASSPRQGALETQYF

clone_size: NA
v_call: TRBV6-5
d_call: NA
j_call: TRBJ2-7
cdr3_nt: TGTGCCAGCAGTGGTGGAGAGCGCCTTACCTACGAGCAGTACTTC
cdr3_aa: CASSGGERLTYEQYF

clone_size: NA
v_call: TRBV28
d_call: NA
j_call: TRBJ2-7
cdr3_nt: TGTGCCAGCAGGCGACAGCGAAGCTCCTACGAGCAGTACTTC
cdr3_aa: CASRRQRSSYEQYF

clone_size: NA
v_call: TRBV5-1
d_call: NA
j_call: TRBJ1-1
cdr3_nt: TGCGCCAGCAGCAGTAGGACAGCGAACACTGAAGCTTTCTTT
cdr3_aa: CASSSRTANTEAFF

clone_size: NA
v_call: TRBV5-1
d_call: NA
j_call: TRBJ1-4
cdr3_nt: TGCGCCAGCAGCTTGGCGGGTCGGGGTAATGAAAAACTGTTTTTT
cdr3_aa: CASSLAGRGNEKLFF

clone_size: once
v_call: TRBV7-8
d_call: NA
j_call: TRBJ2-7
cdr3_nt: TGTGCCAGCAGCTGGCAGGGAGCTGGGGAGCAGTACTTC
cdr3_aa: CASSWQGAGEQYF

clone_size: NA
v_call: TRBV5-4
d_call: NA
j_call: TRBJ2-5
cdr3_nt: TGTGCCAGCAGCTTGGCTCCCGCACAGGGAACGGAGACCCAGTACTTC
cdr3_aa: CASSLAPAQGTETQYF

clone_size: NA
v_call: TRBV7-9
d_call: TRBD2
j_call: TRBJ2-2
cdr3_nt: TGTGCCAGCAGCTTAGAGAGTAGCGGGGTTCGGACCGGGGAGCTGTTTTTT
cdr3_aa: CASSLESSGVRTGELFF

clone_size: NA
v_call: TRBV12-5
d_call: NA
j_call: TRBJ2-5
cdr3_nt: TGTGCTAGTGGTTTGGACTCAACCCGAGGAGAGACCCAGTACTTC
cdr3_aa: CASGLDSTRGETQYF

clone_size: NA
v_call: TRBV5-1
d_call: NA
j_call: TRBJ2-2
cdr3_nt: TGCGCCAGCAGCTTGGTAGCGGCCGGGGAGCTGTTTTTT
cdr3_aa: CASSLVAAGELFF

clone_size: NA
v_call: TRBV2
d_call: TRBD1
j_call: TRBJ2-1
cdr3_nt: TGTGCCAGCAGTGAACGGGCAGGGGGTATCACAAATGAGCAGTTCTTC
cdr3_aa: CASSERAGGITNEQFF

clone_size: NA
v_call: TRBV6-6
d_call: TRBD2
j_call: TRBJ2-1
cdr3_nt: TGTGCCAGCAGTTACAGTAGCGGGGATTACAATGAGCAGTTCTTC
cdr3_aa: CASSYSSGDYNEQFF

clone_size: NA
v_call: TRBV5-1
d_call: NA
j_call: TRBJ2-7
cdr3_nt: TGCGCCAGCAGCCTCCTTCAGGGCGAGCAGTACTTC
cdr3_aa: CASSLLQGEQYF

clone_size: NA
v_call: TRBV5-1
d_call: TRBD1
j_call: TRBJ1-2
cdr3_nt: TGCGCCAGCAGCTTGGACAGGGGGAACTATGGCTACACCTTC
cdr3_aa: CASSLDRGNYGYTF

clone_size: NA
v_call: TRBV16
d_call: NA
j_call: TRBJ2-7
cdr3_nt: TGTGCCAGCAGCCAATCACTGAGATACTACGAGCAGTACTTC
cdr3_aa: CASSQSLRYYEQYF

clone_size: NA
v_call: TRBV7-6
d_call: NA
j_call: TRBJ1-1
cdr3_nt: TGTGCCAGCACCCTAACTCAGGGGAACACTGAAGCTTTCTTT
cdr3_aa: CASTLTQGNTEAFF

clone_size: NA
v_call: TRBV5-1
d_call: NA
j_call: TRBJ1-4
cdr3_nt: TGCGCCAGCAGCTTGGGGGACGGCGCTAATGAAAAACTGTTTTTT
cdr3_aa: CASSLGDGANEKLFF

clone_size: NA
v_call: TRBV27
d_call: TRBD1
j_call: TRBJ2-7
cdr3_nt: TGTGCCAGCAGTTCCTGGGACAGTAAAAGAAACTTC
cdr3_aa: CASSSWDSKRNF

clone_size: few
v_call: TRBV5-4
d_call: NA
j_call: TRBJ1-2
cdr3_nt: TGTGCCAGCAGCCTGCGGCGGGACTATGGCTACACCTTC
cdr3_aa: CASSLRRDYGYTF

clone_size: once
v_call: TRBV30
d_call: NA
j_call: TRBJ1-1
cdr3_nt: TGTGCCTGGAGTGGTTTGGCAGGGTTCAGCCAAGCTTTCTTT
cdr3_aa: CAWSGLAGFSQAFF

clone_size: NA
v_call: TRBV2
d_call: TRBD1
j_call: TRBJ1-4
cdr3_nt: TGTGCCAGCAGTGAATCGGTGGGAGGGGGCCGTGAAAAACTGTTTTTT
cdr3_aa: CASSESVGGGREKLFF

clone_size: once
v_call: TRBV5-1
d_call: NA
j_call: TRBJ1-3
cdr3_nt: TGCGCCAGCAGCTTAGAGGTGACCTCTGGAAACACCATATATTTT
cdr3_aa: CASSLEVTSGNTIYF

clone_size: NA
v_call: TRBV10-3
d_call: NA
j_call: TRBJ1-1
cdr3_nt: TGTGCCATCAGTGGGGGGGCAGCTACTACTGAAGCTTTCTTT
cdr3_aa: CAISGGAATTEAFF

clone_size: NA
v_call: TRBV4-2
d_call: TRBD1
j_call: TRBJ2-2
cdr3_nt: TGTGCCAGCAGCCAGCCGGGACAGGGGGCTTTCACCGGGGAGCTGTTTTTT
cdr3_aa: CASSQPGQGAFTGELFF

clone_size: NA
v_call: TRBV9
d_call: TRBD2
j_call: TRBJ2-3
cdr3_nt: TGTGCCAGCAGCTCTCCGGATCTAGCGGGGGTAACCACAGATACGCAGTATTTT
cdr3_aa: CASSSPDLAGVTTDTQYF

clone_size: NA
v_call: TRBV5-1
d_call: NA
j_call: TRBJ2-1
cdr3_nt: TGCGCCAGCAGCTCGGGAGTTTACAATGAGCAGTTCTTC
cdr3_aa: CASSSGVYNEQFF

clone_size: once
v_call: TRBV4-1
d_call: NA
j_call: TRBJ2-3
cdr3_nt: TGCGCCAGCAGCGAAGAGCCCTTTTCAGATACGCAGTATTTT
cdr3_aa: CASSEEPFSDTQYF

clone_size: NA
v_call: TRBV12-5
d_call: NA
j_call: TRBJ2-5
cdr3_nt: TGTGCTAGTGGTCTCTGGTGGGGGGTGCAAGAGACCCAGTACTTC
cdr3_aa: CASGLWWGVQETQYF

clone_size: NA
v_call: TRBV7-2
d_call: TRBD2
j_call: TRBJ2-1
cdr3_nt: TGTGCCAGCAGCTTCAGGACTAGCGGTTACAATGAGCAGTTCTTC
cdr3_aa: CASSFRTSGYNEQFF

clone_size: once
v_call: TRBV7-9
d_call: NA
j_call: TRBJ2-2
cdr3_nt: TGTGCCCAGCCTCGAACAGCGGGGAACACCGGGGAGCTGTTTTTT
cdr3_aa: CAQPRTAGNTGELFF

clone_size: NA
v_call: TRBV6-1
d_call: TRBD1
j_call: TRBJ2-1
cdr3_nt: TGTGCCAGCAGTGCCACCGGGACAGACGATTGGAATGAGCAGTTCTTC
cdr3_aa: CASSATGTDDWNEQFF

clone_size: NA
v_call: TRBV7-9
d_call: NA
j_call: TRBJ2-5
cdr3_nt: TGTGCCAGCAGCTTAGGCCTAGCAGAGACCCAGTACTTC
cdr3_aa: CASSLGLAETQYF

clone_size: NA
v_call: TRBV25-1
d_call: NA
j_call: TRBJ2-3
cdr3_nt: TGTGCCAGCAGTGAAGGCCGAAATACGCAGTATTTT
cdr3_aa: CASSEGRNTQYF

clone_size: NA
v_call: TRBV9
d_call: NA
j_call: TRBJ2-2
cdr3_nt: TGTGCCAGCAGCGTAGATGTTAGCCCCAACACCGGGGAGCTGTTTTTT
cdr3_aa: CASSVDVSPNTGELFF

clone_size: NA
v_call: TRBV6-4
d_call: NA
j_call: TRBJ2-3
cdr3_nt: TGTGCCAGCAGTGACGCCGAGACAGATACGCAGTATTTT
cdr3_aa: CASSDAETDTQYF

clone_size: NA
v_call: TRBV5-1
d_call: TRBD1
j_call: TRBJ1-4
cdr3_nt: TGCGCCAGCAGCGGAACCGGGACAGGGGGTGAAAAACTGTTTTTT
cdr3_aa: CASSGTGTGGEKLFF